The entry below describes one T cell receptor beta chain. What it binds is not known. This sample is part of a study of a mutant IDH1 vaccine in newly diagnosed glioma. Study information: Each patient was administered eight vaccinations, scheduled in weeks 1, 3, 5, 7, 11, 15, 19 and 23. Vaccination was launched 4-6 weeks after radiotherapy alone, or with temozolomide cycles.

Study-wide points: Pseudoprogression seemingly bore no relation to changes in top peripheral T cell clonotypes.

The CDR3 is 18 residues long. Germline CDR1 reads LNHDA; CDR2 reads SQIVND (reference sequence). Trimming left V 4 bases short and J 0 bases short, with 21 bases between. Some clones are missing from TCRdb's copy, which holds only in-frame ones; the method was immunoSEQ multiplex PCR. The table includes approximately 60,000 clones, about 81% detected once. Time point described: week 23, last vaccination. Doses consisted of 300 ug of mutant IDH1 20-mer peptide each, paired with topical imiquimod. Donor diagnoses consisted of new WHO grade 3 or 4 IDH1-mutant, ATRX-lost astrocytomas. The V call is TRBV19, the J call TRBJ1-2; D unresolved. This TCR was sampled from a woman aged 40 to 55 with glioma. Some clones in this sample may be carry-over from other donors' samples. Sequencing used PBMCs, obtained from a glioma patient whose treatment included an IDH1 peptide vaccine. Here the CDR3 DNA reads TGTGCCAGTAGTAGAGAACGTCCCGGCAGCCTTTCTAACTATGGCTACACCTTC. Amino acid sequence: CASSRERPGSLSNYGYTF.